This T cell receptor beta chain was profiled in a study of T cells in lung cancer brain metastases. Trimming cost V 7 bases and J 1 base, with 12 bases left between them. In germline, CDR1 is SNHLY, CDR2 FYNNEI. The CDR3 totals 14 residues. This clone was seen once. Profiling relied on immunoSEQ multiplex PCR, and the TCRdb table lists in-frame clones only, not all of them. The table lists more than 1,000 clones, 86% of them singletons. Sequencing was performed on tumor tissue from a brain metastasis. The clonotype was recovered from a woman aged 45-65 years with non-small cell lung cancer that had spread to the brain. The rearrangement links TRBV2 to TRBJ2-3, with D tentatively TRBD1 or TRBD2 (5 bases each). CDR3 bases: TGTGCCAGCAATCGGGACCGGGGCACAGATACGCAGTATTTT. It is translated as CASNRDRGTDTQYF.